This T cell receptor beta chain was observed in a study of control samples from healthy donors and cancer patients. Method: immunoSEQ multiplex PCR; TCRdb's copy keeps in-frame clones and lacks some. The data contain 170,000 or so clones, approximately 92% of them singletons. V lost 2 bases and J lost 4, with 9 bases in between. Germline CDR1 is SGHKS and CDR2 is YYEKEE (reference sequence). This CDR3 contains 13 residues. Sequencing was performed on blood. The source of this sequence is a man between 18 and 35 years old in good health. The rearrangement joins TRBV5-5 to TRBJ1-1; D might be TRBD1 (5 bases). The CDR3 nucleotides read TGTGCCAGCAGCTTTTCGGGGGTCACTGAAGCTTTCTTT. Translation: CASSFSGVTEAFF.